This is a list of T cell receptor beta chains from one sample in a study of CD8+CD57+ T cells in acquired aplastic anemia. In TCRdb, the reads were re-called with MiXCR into one record per CDR3 protein. The table lists 150,000 to 200,000 distinct CDR3 sequences, roughly 48% of them singletons. Material: sorted CD4+, CD8+, or CD8+CD57+ T cells (not recorded which) from PBMCs. The receptor set was obtained from a human donor with aplastic anemia. The CDR3 runs from the conserved cysteine through the conserved F or W. The order of the fields is clone size, D gene, J gene, V gene, CDR3 protein, CDR3 DNA. D genes are given only for firm matches. Clone size, where shown, is once, few, many, or a class for clones that have expanded.

clone_size: once; d_call: TRBD2; j_call: TRBJ2-5; v_call: TRBV7-8; cdr3_aa: CASSLGGLAGGLQETQCF; cdr3_nt: TGTGCCAGCAGCTTAGGAGGACTAGCGGGGGGCCTTCAAGAGACCCAGTGCTTC
clone_size: many; d_call: -; j_call: TRBJ1-3; v_call: TRBV13; cdr3_aa: CASSRTPGIYF; cdr3_nt: TGTGCCAGCAGCCGGACACCCGGGATATATTTT
clone_size: -; d_call: TRBD2; j_call: TRBJ2-3; v_call: TRBV20-1; cdr3_aa: CSAPTSARGTDTQYF; cdr3_nt: TGCAGTGCACCGACTAGCGCCAGGGGCACGGATACGCAGTATTTT
clone_size: -; d_call: -; j_call: TRBJ1-1; v_call: TRBV7-2; cdr3_aa: CASSLGKGFTEASF; cdr3_nt: TGTGCCAGCAGCTTGGGGAAGGGGTTCACTGAGGCTTCCTTT
clone_size: -; d_call: TRBD2; j_call: TRBJ2-3; v_call: TRBV19; cdr3_aa: CASSPLAGSFTDTQYF; cdr3_nt: TGTGCCAGTAGTCCCCTAGCGGGTTCCTTCACAGATACGCAGTATTTT
clone_size: many; d_call: -; j_call: TRBJ2-7; v_call: TRBV18; cdr3_aa: CASTEGRSYEQYF; cdr3_nt: TGTGCCAGCACGGAGGGTCGGTCCTACGAGCAGTACTTC
clone_size: -; d_call: -; j_call: TRBJ2-5; v_call: TRBV2; cdr3_aa: CASSDWDRETQYF; cdr3_nt: TGTGCCAGCAGTGATTGGGATCGAGAGACCCAGTACTTC
clone_size: -; d_call: TRBD1; j_call: TRBJ1-3; v_call: TRBV10-3; cdr3_aa: CAITPSFGQGGNTIYF; cdr3_nt: TGTGCCATCACCCCTTCTTTCGGACAGGGTGGAAACACCATATATTTT
clone_size: few; d_call: TRBD1; j_call: TRBJ1-1; v_call: TRBV5-1; cdr3_aa: CASSLLYWGQGRDTEAFF; cdr3_nt: TGCGCCAGCAGCTTGTTATATTGGGGACAGGGAAGAGATACTGAAGCTTTCTTT
clone_size: -; d_call: -; j_call: TRBJ2-3; v_call: TRBV5-1; cdr3_aa: CASSLEPSTDTQYF; cdr3_nt: TGCGCCAGCAGCCTGGAACCGAGCACAGATACGCAGTATTTT
clone_size: -; d_call: -; j_call: TRBJ2-7; v_call: TRBV29-1; cdr3_aa: CGVEDYRSYEQYF; cdr3_nt: TGCGGCGTTGAGGACTACCGAAGCTACGAGCAGTACTTC
clone_size: -; d_call: TRBD2; j_call: TRBJ2-3; v_call: TRBV20-1; cdr3_aa: CGGGALYF; cdr3_nt: TGTGGCGGGGGGGCCCTGTATTTT
clone_size: few; d_call: -; j_call: TRBJ1-5; v_call: TRBV27; cdr3_aa: CASSSPSKRQPQHF; cdr3_nt: TGTGCCAGCAGTTCCCCCAGTAAGCGGCAGCCCCAGCATTTT
clone_size: -; d_call: -; j_call: TRBJ2-7; v_call: TRBV19; cdr3_aa: CASSIVGAGHAYEQYF; cdr3_nt: TGTGCCAGTAGTATAGTTGGGGCAGGGCATGCCTACGAGCAGTACTTC
clone_size: many; d_call: -; j_call: TRBJ2-1; v_call: TRBV7-8; cdr3_aa: CASSLATADRTRDF; cdr3_nt: TGTGCCAGCAGCTTAGCCACAGCCGACAGGACAAGGGACTTC
clone_size: few; d_call: TRBD1; j_call: TRBJ1-3; v_call: TRBV6-1; cdr3_aa: CASRGGRGPENTIYF; cdr3_nt: TGTGCCAGCAGGGGGGGCAGGGGGCCAGAAAACACCATATATTTT
clone_size: -; d_call: -; j_call: TRBJ2-1; v_call: TRBV20-1; cdr3_aa: CSAAGPAYNEQFF; cdr3_nt: TGCAGTGCCGCCGGGCCAGCCTACAATGAGCAGTTCTTC
clone_size: few; d_call: -; j_call: TRBJ2-3; v_call: TRBV15; cdr3_aa: CATSRDATTQYF; cdr3_nt: TGTGCCACCAGCAGAGATGCGACTACGCAGTATTTT
clone_size: few; d_call: -; j_call: TRBJ1-6; v_call: TRBV7-2; cdr3_aa: CASSQVAGSPLHF; cdr3_nt: TGTGCCAGCAGCCAGGTTGCCGGTTCACCCCTCCACTTT
clone_size: many; d_call: -; j_call: TRBJ1-5; v_call: TRBV29-1; cdr3_aa: CSVGRGIDQPQHF; cdr3_nt: TGCAGCGTTGGAAGGGGGATCGATCAGCCCCAGCATTTT
clone_size: -; d_call: -; j_call: TRBJ2-1; v_call: TRBV6-2/TRBV6-3; cdr3_aa: CATEDIYGSYNEQFF; cdr3_nt: TGTGCCACCGAGGACATCTACGGCTCCTACAATGAGCAGTTCTTC
clone_size: -; d_call: -; j_call: TRBJ1-1; v_call: TRBV14; cdr3_aa: CASSQGQAGKAFF; cdr3_nt: TGTGCCAGCAGCCAAGGGCAAGCAGGGAAAGCTTTCTTT
clone_size: many; d_call: -; j_call: TRBJ2-7; v_call: TRBV7-6; cdr3_aa: CASSLLRDPEQYF; cdr3_nt: TGTGCCAGCAGCTTACTCCGGGATCCAGAGCAGTACTTC
clone_size: many; d_call: -; j_call: TRBJ2-5; v_call: TRBV15; cdr3_aa: CATSPKGGGYQETQYF; cdr3_nt: TGTGCCACCAGCCCTAAGGGGGGGGGGTACCAAGAGACCCAGTACTTC
clone_size: -; d_call: TRBD2; j_call: TRBJ2-2; v_call: TRBV15; cdr3_aa: CATSRTSGGTTGGLFF; cdr3_nt: TGCGCCACCAGCAGAACTAGCGGGGGGACCACCGGGGGGCTGTTTTTT
clone_size: many; d_call: -; j_call: TRBJ1-4; v_call: TRBV25-1; cdr3_aa: CASRRMGAGGKLFF; cdr3_nt: TGTGCCAGCAGGAGGATGGGGGCGGGAGGAAAACTGTTTTTT
clone_size: many; d_call: TRBD1; j_call: TRBJ2-7; v_call: TRBV6-5; cdr3_aa: CASSLTGNPSEQYF; cdr3_nt: TGTGCCAGCAGTTTGACAGGGAACCCCTCCGAGCAGTACTTC
clone_size: few; d_call: -; j_call: TRBJ1-1; v_call: TRBV19; cdr3_aa: CASSIDPSGTEAFF; cdr3_nt: TGTGCCAGTAGTATAGACCCCTCAGGAACTGAAGCTTTCTTT
clone_size: many; d_call: TRBD1; j_call: TRBJ1-6; v_call: TRBV5-4; cdr3_aa: CASSPRDSYNSPLHF; cdr3_nt: TGTGCCAGCAGCCCCCGGGACAGCTATAATTCACCCCTCCACTTT
clone_size: -; d_call: -; j_call: TRBJ2-1; v_call: TRBV7-7; cdr3_aa: CASSLTAGRGEQFF; cdr3_nt: TGTGCTAGCAGCTTAACGGCCGGAAGGGGTGAGCAGTTCTTC
clone_size: -; d_call: -; j_call: TRBJ2-1; v_call: TRBV9; cdr3_aa: CASSNPLRMADNEQFF; cdr3_nt: TGCGCCAGCAGCAATCCCCTGCGCATGGCTGACAATGAGCAGTTCTTC
clone_size: many; d_call: TRBD1; j_call: TRBJ1-2; v_call: TRBV2; cdr3_aa: CASPAGQGGYGYTF; cdr3_nt: TGTGCCAGCCCAGCAGGGCAGGGGGGCTATGGCTACACCTTC
clone_size: many; d_call: -; j_call: TRBJ2-7; v_call: TRBV7-2; cdr3_aa: CASSLASFSYEQYF; cdr3_nt: TGTGCCAGCAGCTTAGCGAGCTTCTCCTACGAGCAGTACTTC
clone_size: -; d_call: -; j_call: TRBJ2-3; v_call: TRBV5-1; cdr3_aa: CASSLRGVVTDTQYF; cdr3_nt: TGCGCCAGCAGCTTGAGAGGGGTCGTCACAGATACGCAGTATTTT
clone_size: many; d_call: TRBD2; j_call: TRBJ2-1; v_call: TRBV13; cdr3_aa: CASSSLGTSGHNEQFF; cdr3_nt: TGTGCCAGCAGCTCACTCGGGACTAGCGGACACAATGAGCAGTTCTTC
clone_size: many; d_call: TRBD1; j_call: TRBJ1-6; v_call: TRBV3-1; cdr3_aa: CASSQVMTGGNNSPLHF; cdr3_nt: TGTGCCAGCAGCCAAGTTATGACAGGGGGCAATAATTCACCCCTCCACTTT
clone_size: many; d_call: TRBD2; j_call: TRBJ2-3; v_call: TRBV7-3; cdr3_aa: CASSPIGTTTDTQYF; cdr3_nt: TGTGCCAGCAGCCCGATTGGGACTACAACAGATACGCAGTATTTT
clone_size: few; d_call: TRBD1; j_call: TRBJ2-7; v_call: TRBV6-1; cdr3_aa: CASSLGGGQGAGEQYF; cdr3_nt: TGTGCCAGCAGTCTGGGGGGGGGACAGGGGGCGGGGGAGCAGTACTTC
clone_size: -; d_call: -; j_call: TRBJ1-1; v_call: TRBV10-2; cdr3_aa: CASSPFNTGAFF; cdr3_nt: TGCGCCAGCTCTCCATTCAACACTGGAGCTTTCTTT
clone_size: many; d_call: TRBD1; j_call: TRBJ2-7; v_call: TRBV6-1; cdr3_aa: CATAGQGEYEQYF; cdr3_nt: TGTGCCACCGCCGGACAGGGGGAGTACGAGCAGTACTTC
clone_size: -; d_call: -; j_call: TRBJ1-1; v_call: TRBV3-1; cdr3_aa: CASSQNLRLNTEAFF; cdr3_nt: TGTGCCAGCAGCCAAAACTTGCGACTCAACACTGAAGCTTTCTTT
clone_size: few; d_call: TRBD2; j_call: TRBJ2-3; v_call: TRBV6-2/TRBV6-3; cdr3_aa: CASNPGTSGGYRDTQYF; cdr3_nt: TGTGCCAGCAACCCCGGGACTAGCGGGGGTTACCGTGATACGCAGTATTTT
clone_size: many; d_call: -; j_call: TRBJ2-1; v_call: TRBV29-1; cdr3_aa: CSARGPGGNEQFF; cdr3_nt: TGCAGCGCCAGGGGCCCTGGGGGGAATGAGCAGTTCTTC
clone_size: many; d_call: -; j_call: TRBJ1-2; v_call: TRBV3-1; cdr3_aa: CASSQGQTNYGYTF; cdr3_nt: TGTGCCAGCAGCCAAGGACAGACTAACTATGGCTACACCTTC
clone_size: -; d_call: -; j_call: TRBJ2-1; v_call: TRBV20-1; cdr3_aa: CSATTPSGLNNEQFF; cdr3_nt: TGCAGTGCTACTACCCCGTCAGGACTTAACAATGAGCAGTTCTTC
clone_size: -; d_call: -; j_call: TRBJ1-1; v_call: TRBV7-8; cdr3_aa: CASSLLRGGGTEAFF; cdr3_nt: TGTGCCAGCAGCTTATTAAGGGGTGGTGGGACTGAAGCTTTCTTT